This is a list of T cell receptor beta chains from one sample in a study of blood T cell repertoires in COVID-19. Only in-frame clones appear in the TCRdb table, and some are missing; sequencing was by immunoSEQ multiplex PCR. The sample lists about 120,000 clones; about 85% were seen once. The sequenced sample was peripheral blood. Source of these receptors: a man between 40 and 49 years old with acute or convalescent COVID-19. CDR3s include the opening cysteine and the closing phenylalanine or tryptophan. D genes are given only for firm matches. Clone size is stated in some rows and not others, as once, few, many or a class when expanded.

.,TRBV6-2/TRBV6-3,TRBJ2-3,.,TGTGCCAGCAGTTACTCACCTGCCAGGCGGGACCCTAGCACAGATACGCAGTATTTT,CASSYSPARRDPSTDTQYF
.,TRBV5-4,TRBJ1-1,.,TGTGCCAGCAGCTTGGGCACGACACTGAACACTGAAGCTTTCTTT,CASSLGTTLNTEAFF
TRBD2,TRBV10-1,TRBJ2-5,.,TGCGCCAGCAGTGAAAGAACTAGCGGTCCAAGGGAGACCCAGTACTTC,CASSERTSGPRETQYF
TRBD1,TRBV18,TRBJ1-5,.,TGTGCCAGCTCGGCGTCGGGACAGACGCCCCAGCATTTT,CASSASGQTPQHF
.,TRBV21-1,TRBJ1-5,.,TGTGCCAGCAGCAAAGGGGGACAGGGGGAAGTTAGCAATCAGCCCCAGCATTTT,CASSKGGQGEVSNQPQHF
.,TRBV9,TRBJ1-6,.,TGTGCCAGCAGCGCTCAAACAGGTGGCTCACCCCTCCACTTT,CASSAQTGGSPLHF
TRBD2,TRBV15,TRBJ2-7,once,TGTGCCACCAGCAGAGGTACTCTAGCGGGAGACGAGGACGAGCAGTACTTC,CATSRGTLAGDEDEQYF
.,TRBV25-1,TRBJ2-7,.,TGTGCCAGCCGGGATCAGCTTTACGAGCAGTACTTC,CASRDQLYEQYF
.,TRBV30,TRBJ1-5,many,TGTGCCTGGAGCGCAGGGCTTGGTCAGCCCCAGCATTTT,CAWSAGLGQPQHF
TRBD1,TRBV6-5,TRBJ1-6,.,TGTGCCAGCAGGGCGACAGGGCTTAATTCACCCCTCCACTTT,CASRATGLNSPLHF
TRBD1,TRBV7-3,TRBJ2-5,.,TGTGCCAGCAGCTCAGGGACAGTAGAAGAGACCCAGTACTTC,CASSSGTVEETQYF
TRBD2,TRBV9,TRBJ2-7,.,TGTGCCAGCAGCCCAAGGACTAGCAGGAGCTCCTACGAGCAGTACTTC,CASSPRTSRSSYEQYF
TRBD2,TRBV27,TRBJ2-3,.,TGTGCCAGCAGTTTGAAAAGGAGTACTAGCGGGGGGGCCGGAGATACGCAGTATTTT,CASSLKRSTSGGAGDTQYF
TRBD1,TRBV7-9,TRBJ2-3,.,TGTGCCAGCAGCTTACCCCTCAAAAGGGGGCCCACAGATACGCAGTATTTT,CASSLPLKRGPTDTQYF
TRBD2,TRBV4-3,TRBJ2-1,once,TGCGCCAGCAGCCATACTAGCGGGGGGGCCCATGAGCAGTTCTTC,CASSHTSGGAHEQFF
TRBD2,TRBV6-2/TRBV6-3,TRBJ2-1,.,TGTGCCAGCAGTCTACTCACGGGGACTAGCACGGCCGAGCAGTTCTTC,CASSLLTGTSTAEQFF
TRBD1,TRBV14,TRBJ1-6,.,TGTGCCAGCAGCCCGTTGACAGGGCTGAGTTCACCCCTCCACTTT,CASSPLTGLSSPLHF
TRBD2,TRBV2,TRBJ2-1,few,TGTGCCGGATCCGGGACTAGCGGGGGGGCGGTCGACAATGAGCAGTTCTTC,CAGSGTSGGAVDNEQFF
.,TRBV11-2,TRBJ2-7,many,TGTGCCAGCAGCTTAGTTATGGGGGACAACGAGCAGTACTTC,CASSLVMGDNEQYF
.,TRBV7-9,TRBJ2-2,.,TGTGCCAGCAGCCCACATCAGGGCATTTACACCGGGGAGCTGTTTTTT,CASSPHQGIYTGELFF
.,TRBV6-5,TRBJ1-6,.,TGTGCCAGCAGTTACGAGCGGGTGGGTTCACCCCTCCACTTT,CASSYERVGSPLHF
TRBD1,TRBV2,TRBJ2-7,few,TGTGCCTCGTCTCCGACAGGGTCCTACGAGCAGTACTTC,CASSPTGSYEQYF
.,TRBV7-8,TRBJ2-1,.,TGTGCCAGCAGCGCGGGGCTTGGTGATGAGCAGTTCTTC,CASSAGLGDEQFF
TRBD2,TRBV11-2,TRBJ2-3,few,TGTGCCAGCACCCACCTACGATGGACTAGCGGGAGTCACACAGATACGCAGTATTTT,CASTHLRWTSGSHTDTQYF
TRBD1,TRBV6-2/TRBV6-3,TRBJ1-5,once,TGTGCCAGCGGTTCAGGGGGCGGAGGCAATCAGCCCCAGCATTTT,CASGSGGGGNQPQHF
.,TRBV18,TRBJ1-1,.,TGTGCCAGCTCACTTCTTCGTGCCGGGAAGACATACATGAACACTGAAGCTTTCTTT,CASSLLRAGKTYMNTEAFF
TRBD2,TRBV19,TRBJ2-1,.,TGTGCCAGTAGTATTCGCGGGAGGGCCGGCTACAATGAGCAGTTCTTC,CASSIRGRAGYNEQFF
TRBD2,TRBV6-2/TRBV6-3,TRBJ2-4,.,TGTGCCAGCAGCCGGGGATATCGGGGGGGGCGAGGTAACATTCAGTACTTC,CASSRGYRGGRGNIQYF
TRBD1,TRBV19,TRBJ2-7,once,TGTGCCAGTAGTCCAAACACAGGGGACGAGCAGTACTTC,CASSPNTGDEQYF
TRBD1,TRBV18,TRBJ2-7,.,TGTGCCAGCTCACCACCGTCCCAGGGGGCGTACGAGCAGTACTTC,CASSPPSQGAYEQYF
.,TRBV6-5,TRBJ2-5,.,TGTGCCAGCATTACAGGGTGGGGACAAGAGACCCAGTACTTC,CASITGWGQETQYF
TRBD1,TRBV19,TRBJ1-1,.,TGTGCCAGTAGTATAATCCACGGGACAGGATACACTGAAGCTTTCTTT,CASSIIHGTGYTEAFF
TRBD2,TRBV4-2,TRBJ2-3,.,TGTGCCAGCAGCCAAGATCCCATGACTAGCGGGAGGGTCGGTACGCAGTATTTT,CASSQDPMTSGRVGTQYF
TRBD2,TRBV2,TRBJ2-5,.,TGTGCCAGCAGTGGGACTAGCGAGGGGACCCAGTACTTC,CASSGTSEGTQYF
TRBD2,TRBV5-1,TRBJ2-1,.,TGCGCCAGCAGCTTGACCTCCGGGGCTAGCGGGATGGTTTGGAATGAGCAGTTCTTC,CASSLTSGASGMVWNEQFF
TRBD1,TRBV5-1,TRBJ2-1,.,TGCGCCAGTACAGGGGGCGCCTACAATGAGCAGTTCTTC,CASTGGAYNEQFF
.,TRBV10-3,TRBJ1-2,once,TGTGCCATCAGTGAGCAGGGTTTTAGCTACACCTTC,CAISEQGFSYTF
TRBD2,TRBV7-3,TRBJ2-5,once,TGTGCCAGCAGCCCCGGACTAGCGGGAGGGCAAGAGACCCAGTACTTC,CASSPGLAGGQETQYF
.,TRBV2,TRBJ2-3,.,TGTGCCAGCAGGAGGCATACAGATACGCAGTATTTT,CASRRHTDTQYF
.,TRBV4-2,TRBJ2-1,.,TGTGCCAGCAGCCAGAGCCGGGACTACAATGAGCAGTTCTTC,CASSQSRDYNEQFF
TRBD1,TRBV19,TRBJ2-7,.,TGTGCCAGTAGTAAGGACAGGCCCCCCTACGAGCAGTACTTC,CASSKDRPPYEQYF
TRBD2,TRBV19,TRBJ2-1,.,TGTGCCAGTAGTATGCCCCATGGGTCGGGAGGGGATGAGCAGTTCTTC,CASSMPHGSGGDEQFF
TRBD1,TRBV5-1,TRBJ2-3,.,TGCGCCAGCGGGACAGCGTCCCTCCCTACGCAGTATTTT,CASGTASLPTQYF
TRBD2,TRBV5-1,TRBJ2-7,.,TGCGCCAGCAGCTATAGCGGGAGCTACGAGCAGTACTTC,CASSYSGSYEQYF
.,TRBV9,TRBJ1-2,.,TGTGCCAGCAGCGTAGATAGTAACTATGGCTACACCTTC,CASSVDSNYGYTF